The source of this TCR beta chain is a study of T cells after posttransplantation cyclophosphamide. Study-wide results and caveats: Recipient CMV seropositivity and CMV reactivation strongly tracked TRB clonality.

The CDR3 runs to 14 residues. Trimming at V came to 5 bases and at J to 5 bases, leaving 5 bases not matched to a gene. The germline gives CDR1 MNHEY, CDR2 SVGAGI. Remarks on this clone: Its antigen is not known.

A marrow graft followed busulfan-fludarabine conditioning, with cyclophosphamide on days +3 and +4. Assay used: immunoSEQ multiplex PCR; TCRdb lists only in-frame clones, some missing. Here the sample spans approximately 4,400 clones, 60% to 85% being singletons. The chain carries TRBV6-5 and TRBJ1-4; 7 nucleotides agree with TRBD1. The starting material was PBMCs, obtained after allogeneic stem cell transplant with posttransplant cyclophosphamide. The origin of this receptor is a male patient aged 40-50 years who received an allogeneic stem cell transplant from a related donor, was CMV-positive, and had acute and chronic GVHD. Some T cells may be the graft donor's. CDR3 protein: CASSVGTVNEKLFF. CDR3 DNA: TGTGCCAGCAGTGTGGGGACAGTGAATGAAAAACTGTTTTTT.